The rows below give T cell receptor beta chains drawn from one sample of a study of blood T cell repertoires in COVID-19. This table comes from immunoSEQ multiplex PCR, and its TCRdb copy is limited to in-frame clones, with some not included. The table lists 210,000 or so clones, around four fifths of them singletons. Sequences were obtained from peripheral blood. Source of these receptors: a man aged 50 or older with active or convalescent COVID-19. The CDR3 runs from the conserved cysteine through the conserved F or W. A D gene is named only where the DNA matches it firmly. Only some rows state a clone size, as once, few, many or a class for expanded clones.

V	D	size	J	CDR3	DNA
TRBV12-3/TRBV12-4	TRBD1	.	TRBJ2-7	CASQGTAYEQYF	TGTGCCAGCCAAGGGACAGCTTACGAGCAGTACTTC
TRBV12-3/TRBV12-4	.	.	TRBJ1-2	CASWTESNYGYTF	TGTGCCAGCTGGACAGAGAGCAACTATGGCTACACCTTC
TRBV13	.	.	TRBJ1-5	CASSVRGGRGNQPQHF	TGTGCCAGCAGCGTCCGCGGGGGCCGAGGCAATCAGCCCCAGCATTTT
TRBV14	.	.	TRBJ2-7	CASSQETLGDEQYF	TGTGCCAGCAGCCAAGAAACTCTGGGAGACGAGCAGTACTTC
TRBV5-1	.	once	TRBJ2-5	CASSSNQETQYF	TGCGCCAGCAGCTCTAACCAAGAGACCCAGTACTTC
TRBV7-8	TRBD2	.	TRBJ2-1	CASSLAGLAGSNEQFF	TGTGCCAGCAGCTTAGCCGGACTAGCGGGTTCCAATGAGCAGTTCTTC
TRBV18	.	.	TRBJ2-7	CASSPTQEPSYEQYF	TGTGCCAGCTCACCGACACAGGAGCCCTCCTACGAGCAGTACTTC
TRBV19	TRBD1	.	TRBJ1-2	CASSTPTGSNGYTF	TGTGCCAGCTCGACCCCGACAGGGAGTAATGGCTACACCTTC
TRBV11-2	TRBD1	.	TRBJ2-7	CASSSFSWTGGYEQYF	TGTGCCAGCAGCTCCTTCTCCTGGACAGGGGGATACGAGCAGTACTTC
TRBV28	TRBD1	once	TRBJ2-5	CASSSLKHGQGRETQYF	TGTGCCAGCAGTTCCTTAAAACATGGACAGGGTCGAGAGACCCAGTACTTC
TRBV6-5	TRBD1	.	TRBJ2-1	CASSYLGQGRYNEQFF	TGTGCCAGCAGTTACTTAGGACAGGGGCGTTACAATGAGCAGTTCTTC
TRBV12-5	.	.	TRBJ2-3	CASGLPPGDTQYF	TGTGCTAGTGGTTTGCCCCCCGGGGATACGCAGTATTTT
TRBV5-5	.	.	TRBJ1-3	CASSLQASGNTIYF	TGTGCCAGCAGCTTGCAGGCCTCTGGAAACACCATATATTTT
TRBV5-8	.	.	TRBJ1-5	CASTTGGSRQPQHF	TGTGCCAGCACCACTGGCGGATCTCGGCAGCCCCAGCATTTT
TRBV28	TRBD1	.	TRBJ1-2	CAVGTGPIGYGYTF	TGTGCCGTCGGGACAGGACCTATTGGCTATGGCTACACCTTC
TRBV27	.	.	TRBJ1-1	CASSPRMNTEAFF	TGTGCCAGCAGTCCCAGAATGAACACTGAAGCTTTCTTT
TRBV19	TRBD2	.	TRBJ2-7	CASSIREGPSEQYF	TGTGCCAGTAGTATCAGGGAGGGACCCTCAGAGCAGTACTTC
TRBV19	TRBD2	few	TRBJ2-5	CASSIRTSGYQETQYF	TGTGCCAGTAGTATACGCACTAGCGGGTACCAAGAGACCCAGTACTTC
TRBV20-1	.	.	TRBJ2-7	CSAISRYEQYF	TGCAGTGCTATATCGCGTTACGAGCAGTACTTC
TRBV18	.	.	TRBJ1-2	CASSPAGEAGYTF	TGTGCCAGCTCACCGGCAGGGGAAGCTGGCTACACCTTC
TRBV28	.	.	TRBJ1-2	CASSFGGVANYGYTF	TGTGCCAGCAGTTTTGGGGGGGTAGCTAACTATGGCTACACCTTC
TRBV5-4	TRBD1	.	TRBJ2-7	CASSSQGVYEQYF	TGTGCCAGCAGCTCACAGGGGGTCTACGAGCAGTACTTC
TRBV5-1	.	.	TRBJ2-3	CASSSGGSGSDTQYF	TGCGCCAGCAGCTCCGGAGGGAGCGGGTCAGATACGCAGTATTTT
TRBV19	TRBD1	.	TRBJ1-4	CASSEAGTENEKLFF	TGTGCCAGTAGTGAGGCCGGGACAGAGAATGAAAAACTGTTTTTT